This is a list of T cell receptor beta chains from one sample in a study of CD8 T cells in ankylosing spondylitis. TCRdb analysed the 5' RACE reads with MiXCR anew, one entry per CDR3 protein. The sample gives fewer than 150,000 distinct CDR3 sequences, 5.5% to 7.5% of which show up once; approximately 13% is in the top ten. Sequencing was carried out using blood, either unsorted or a sorted T cell fraction (not recorded which). Receptors were obtained from a female donor with ankylosing spondylitis or in good health (not recorded which). The CDR3 runs from the conserved cysteine through the conserved F or W. D genes are given only for firm matches. Clone size is given for some rows only: seen once, a few or many times, or a class if the clone is expanded.

clone size: many
V gene: TRBV5-5
D gene: -
J gene: TRBJ2-7
CDR3 protein: CASSLSGGVSYEQYF
CDR3 DNA: TGTGCCAGCAGCTTGTCCGGAGGGGTCTCCTACGAGCAGTACTTC

clone size: many
V gene: TRBV4-3
D gene: -
J gene: TRBJ2-3
CDR3 protein: CASSQTTGTSTDTQYF
CDR3 DNA: TGCGCCAGCAGCCAAACAACCGGGACTAGCACAGATACGCAGTATTTT

clone size: many
V gene: TRBV20-1
D gene: -
J gene: TRBJ1-2
CDR3 protein: CSAQALQGSYGYTF
CDR3 DNA: TGCAGTGCCCAAGCTCTACAGGGATCCTATGGCTACACCTTC

clone size: many
V gene: TRBV7-8
D gene: -
J gene: TRBJ2-7
CDR3 protein: CASSLADSLYEQYF
CDR3 DNA: TGTGCCAGCAGCTTAGCGGACAGCCTCTACGAGCAGTACTTC

clone size: many
V gene: TRBV5-1
D gene: -
J gene: TRBJ2-1
CDR3 protein: CASSLGQSSYNEQFF
CDR3 DNA: TGCGCCAGCAGCTTAGGACAGAGCTCCTACAATGAGCAGTTCTTC

clone size: many
V gene: TRBV15
D gene: -
J gene: TRBJ1-4
CDR3 protein: CATSRAEKLFF
CDR3 DNA: TGTGCCACCAGCAGAGCTGAAAAACTGTTTTTT

clone size: many
V gene: TRBV14
D gene: -
J gene: TRBJ1-3
CDR3 protein: CASSQVSSSYGNTIYF
CDR3 DNA: TGTGCCAGCAGCCAAGTTTCGTCGTCTTATGGAAACACCATATATTTT

clone size: -
V gene: TRBV30
D gene: -
J gene: TRBJ1-1
CDR3 protein: CAWSVAGNTEAFF
CDR3 DNA: TGTGCCTGGAGTGTAGCAGGGAACACTGAAGCTTTCTTT

clone size: many
V gene: TRBV30
D gene: -
J gene: TRBJ1-1
CDR3 protein: CAWKLTKAFF
CDR3 DNA: TGTGCCTGGAAGCTGACAAAAGCTTTCTTT

clone size: many
V gene: TRBV12-3/TRBV12-4
D gene: TRBD2
J gene: TRBJ2-1
CDR3 protein: CASTLAGAYNEQFF
CDR3 DNA: TGTGCCAGCACCCTAGCGGGAGCCTACAATGAGCAGTTCTTC

clone size: many
V gene: TRBV20-1
D gene: -
J gene: TRBJ1-1
CDR3 protein: CSASEWGRMNTEAFF
CDR3 DNA: TGCAGTGCCTCTGAATGGGGTCGGATGAACACTGAAGCTTTCTTT

clone size: many
V gene: TRBV5-1
D gene: -
J gene: TRBJ1-6
CDR3 protein: CASSGIGDNSPLHF
CDR3 DNA: TGCGCCAGCAGCGGTATCGGTGATAATTCACCCCTCCACTTT

clone size: few
V gene: TRBV20-1
D gene: TRBD2
J gene: TRBJ2-7
CDR3 protein: CSAIAGVGYEQYF
CDR3 DNA: TGCAGTGCTATAGCGGGGGTGGGCTACGAGCAGTACTTC

clone size: -
V gene: TRBV30
D gene: -
J gene: TRBJ2-1
CDR3 protein: CAWSVPGRWEQFF
CDR3 DNA: TGTGCCTGGAGTGTACCGGGACGCTGGGAGCAGTTCTTC

clone size: few
V gene: TRBV6-1
D gene: -
J gene: TRBJ2-7
CDR3 protein: CASRDQGGAYEQYF
CDR3 DNA: TGTGCCAGCAGAGATCAGGGGGGAGCCTACGAGCAGTACTTC

clone size: many
V gene: TRBV7-9
D gene: TRBD2
J gene: TRBJ2-1
CDR3 protein: CASIPAGGAYNEQFF
CDR3 DNA: TGTGCCAGCATCCCAGCGGGGGGAGCCTACAATGAGCAGTTCTTC

clone size: few
V gene: TRBV29-1
D gene: TRBD2
J gene: TRBJ2-1
CDR3 protein: CSYLRGGEQFF
CDR3 DNA: TGCAGCTACCTTCGGGGGGGTGAGCAGTTCTTC

clone size: -
V gene: TRBV30
D gene: TRBD2
J gene: TRBJ2-3
CDR3 protein: CASAGAGDTQYF
CDR3 DNA: TGTGCCTCAGCGGGGGCAGGGGATACGCAGTATTTT

clone size: many
V gene: TRBV5-1
D gene: -
J gene: TRBJ1-2
CDR3 protein: CASSFLVNYGYTF
CDR3 DNA: TGCGCCAGCAGCTTCCTCGTAAACTATGGCTACACCTTC

clone size: many
V gene: TRBV15
D gene: -
J gene: TRBJ2-5
CDR3 protein: CATSRDRASRETQYF
CDR3 DNA: TGTGCCACCAGCAGAGATCGGGCTAGCAGAGAGACCCAGTACTTC

clone size: many
V gene: TRBV7-2
D gene: -
J gene: TRBJ2-7
CDR3 protein: CASSLLGGGVGEQYF
CDR3 DNA: TGTGCCAGCAGCTTATTGGGGGGGGGCGTTGGCGAGCAGTACTTC

clone size: -
V gene: TRBV5-4
D gene: TRBD2
J gene: TRBJ2-1
CDR3 protein: CASSPQAGGSYNEQFF
CDR3 DNA: TGTGCCAGCAGTCCACAAGCGGGGGGCTCCTACAATGAGCAGTTCTTC

clone size: few
V gene: TRBV30
D gene: -
J gene: TRBJ1-5
CDR3 protein: CAWSVVGGTQPQHF
CDR3 DNA: TGTGCCTGGAGTGTAGTAGGGGGTACTCAGCCCCAGCATTTT